The 16 T cell receptor beta chains reported below all come from one sample, sequenced in a study of long-term antiretroviral therapy in people with HIV. The authors ran the immunoSEQ assay, v3.0, at survey level. Profiled with immunoSEQ multiplex PCR; TCRdb holds only in-frame clones, not every one. The sample records more than 45,000 clones, under 90% being singletons. The material sequenced was unsorted PBMCs, taken 0.8 years after starting antiretroviral therapy. These receptors were taken from a woman between 18 and 29 years old with HIV.

This rearrangement joins TRBV7-3 to TRBJ2-7; tentative D call: TRBD2 (6 bases). V was shortened by 5 bases and J by 3 bases, with 11 bases between the two germline ends. Germline lookup yields CDR1 SGHTA and CDR2 FQGTGA. This CDR3 region has 13 residues. CDR3 nucleotide sequence: TGTGCCAGCAGCCGACTAGTAAGCTACGAGCAGTACTTC. This gives the protein CASSRLVSYEQYF. The full variable domain, completed using reference TRBV7-3 and TRBJ2-7, is GAGVSQTPSNKVTEKGKYVELRCDPISGHTALYWYRQSLGQGPEFLIYFQGTGAADDSGLPNDRFFAVRPEGSVSTLKIQRTERGDSAVYLCASSRLVSYEQYFGPGTRLTVT.

The chain recombines TRBV5-4 with TRBJ1-2; tentatively, D is TRBD1 (6 bases). Trimming removed 0 bases at V and 0 bases at J, with 9 bases between. This CDR3 spans 15 amino acids. The germline V gene has CDR1 SGHNT and CDR2 YYREEE (reference sequence). CDR3: CASSLGPGANYGYTF. The CDR3 DNA sequence: TGTGCCAGCAGCTTGGGCCCAGGGGCTAACTATGGCTACACCTTC.

This chain uses TRBV7-2 with TRBJ2-1; 7 bases align to TRBD2. The germline V gene encodes CDR1 SGHTA and CDR2 FQGNSA. V shed 6 bases and J 3 bases; nucleotides not matched to a gene: 2. The CDR3 totals 13 residues. This chain's CDR3 is CASRGGIYNEQFF. The CDR3 nucleotides read TGTGCCAGCAGGGGGGGGATCTACAATGAGCAGTTCTTC.

This clone appeared a single time. The chain is built from TRBV19 and TRBJ1-1; tentative D call: TRBD1 (5 bases). The germline CDR1 and CDR2 sequences are LNHDA and SQIVND (reference sequence). The CDR3 loop spans 15 amino acids. V lost 5 bases and J 6 bases, leaving 19 bases between the germline ends. This CDR3 reads CASSPSGSGLAEAFF. The DNA of the CDR3 is TGTGCCAGTAGTCCCTCAGGGTCAGGGCTTGCTGAAGCTTTCTTT. Together with reference TRBV19 and TRBJ1-1, the CDR3 gives the full variable domain: DGGITQSPKYLFRKEGQNVTLSCEQNLNHDAMYWYRQDPGQGLRLIYYSQIVNDFQKGDIAEGYSVSREKKESFPLTVTSAQKNPTAFYLCASSPSGSGLAEAFFGQGTRLTVV.

This clone was recorded only once. This chain uses TRBV15 with TRBJ1-2, with unresolved D. The CDR3 extends over 15 amino acids. V dropped 0 bases and J dropped 7 bases, with 15 bases sitting between them. Germline V CDR1 and CDR2: LNHNV, YYDKDF (reference sequence). The chain's CDR3 is CATSRDRSLPFGYTF. The CDR3 DNA reads as TGTGCCACCAGCAGAGATCGCTCCCTACCCTTTGGCTACACCTTC.

This clone appeared a few times. CDR3 nucleotides: TGTGCCAGTTGGTTTTCAGGCAAGGTGGGCTACACCTTC. This gives the protein CASWFSGKVGYTF. V and J are TRBV2 and TRBJ1-2; D is unresolved. CDR1 SNHLY and CDR2 FYNNEI come from the germline V gene. V lost 9 bases and J 8 bases, leaving 19 bases between the germline ends. The CDR3 runs to 13 residues.

V usage is TRBV7-8 and J usage is TRBJ1-3; the D is unclear. CDR3 size: 15 residues. V gave up 0 bases and J gave up 2 bases, with 8 bases separating them. In germline, CDR1 is SGHVS, CDR2 FQNEAQ. CDR3 in amino acids: CASSLADNAGNTIYF. The CDR3 coding sequence is TGTGCCAGCAGCTTAGCTGACAACGCTGGAAACACCATATATTTT.

The rearrangement uses TRBV28 and TRBJ2-2; D remains unclear. CDR3 length: 16 amino acids. Germline V gene data show CDR1 as MDHEN and CDR2 as SYDVKM. Trimming shortened V by 7 bases and J by 3 bases, and 18 bases separated the two germline ends. The CDR3, as DNA: TGTGCCAGCAAACGAGCAGGCAGGACCGACACCGGGGAGCTGTTTTTT. Translated: CASKRAGRTDTGELFF.

The V call is TRBV19, the J call TRBJ1-5; D is unclear. The V and J ends lost 0 bases and 0 bases respectively, with 9 bases between them. CDR3 size: 16 residues. Germline CDR1 and CDR2: LNHDA and SQIVND (reference sequence). CDR3 nucleotides: TGTGCCAGTAGTATAGAAGTTCAGTTTAGCAATCAGCCCCAGCATTTT. As protein: CASSIEVQFSNQPQHF.

The rearrangement links TRBV18 to TRBJ2-3, with a possible D match to TRBD2 (5 bases). This CDR3 has 19 residues. Germline assignment: CDR1 KGHSH and CDR2 LQKENI. Trimming pared 1 base from V and 1 base from J, leaving 21 bases between. In DNA form, the CDR3 reads TGTGCCAGCTCACCACTCCGGCGGGCGCACCCCTTGGGCACAGATACGCAGTATTTT. Residues: CASSPLRRAHPLGTDTQYF.

The genes are TRBV18 and TRBJ2-7; 10 bases line up with TRBD2. The germline CDR1 and CDR2 sequences are KGHSH and LQKENI. The CDR3 length is 14 residues. The V segment lost 3 bases and the J segment 6 bases; nucleotides outside the gene matches: 5. As DNA, the CDR3 is TGTGCCAGCTCACCTGAGCGGGAGGGCCTCGAGCAGTACTTC. It encodes CASSPEREGLEQYF.

CDR3: CASSFVGGRVSYNEQFF. The CDR3 nucleotides are TGTGCCAGCAGCTTTGTCGGCGGACGGGTCTCCTACAATGAGCAGTTCTTC. The chain employs TRBV7-2 and TRBJ2-1; D not certain. V was clipped by 3 bases and J by 0 bases, with 15 bases between them. The V gene's germline CDR1 is SGHTA and CDR2 FQGNSA. This CDR3 has 17 amino acids.

V and J are TRBV4-3 and TRBJ2-3; D might be TRBD1 (5 bases). The V gene's germline CDR1 is LGHNA and CDR2 YSLEER. The CDR3 spans 15 residues. The V end lost 0 bases, the J end lost 0 bases, and 7 bases lay between the germline ends. CDR3: CASSQEGQSTDTQYF. DNA of the CDR3: TGCGCCAGCAGCCAAGAGGGGCAGAGCACAGATACGCAGTATTTT.

This clone appeared a single time. The chain recombines TRBV6-4 with TRBJ1-2, with 9 bases lining up with TRBD1. Germline assignment: CDR1 MRHNA and CDR2 SNTAGT. CDR3 length: 12 amino acids. V shed 6 bases and J 14 bases; nucleotides not matched to a gene: 10. The CDR3 coding sequence is TGTGCCAGCAGCGCCGGGACAGGGATTGTTACCTTC. Protein product: CASSAGTGIVTF.

A single count supports this clone. This sequence joins TRBV7-3 and TRBJ2-1, with a possible D match to TRBD2 (6 bases). Germline lookup yields CDR1 SGHTA and CDR2 FQGTGA. V dropped 5 bases and J dropped 10 bases, with 21 bases sitting between them. The CDR3 runs 15 residues. The CDR3: CASSLRRDLQEEQFF. CDR3 coding DNA: TGTGCCAGCAGCCTAAGAAGGGACTTACAAGAAGAGCAGTTCTTC.

V is TRBV7-3 and J is TRBJ2-5; 15 bases align to TRBD2. This CDR3 region has 19 residues. The junction had 8 bases not matched to a gene; V was cut back by 1 base and J by 2 bases. CDR1 and CDR2 from the germline V gene are SGHTA and FQGTGA. The CDR3 nucleotides read TGTGCCAGCAGCTTAATTGCGGGACTAGCGGGAGGCCCTCAAGAGACCCAGTACTTC. It encodes CASSLIAGLAGGPQETQYF.